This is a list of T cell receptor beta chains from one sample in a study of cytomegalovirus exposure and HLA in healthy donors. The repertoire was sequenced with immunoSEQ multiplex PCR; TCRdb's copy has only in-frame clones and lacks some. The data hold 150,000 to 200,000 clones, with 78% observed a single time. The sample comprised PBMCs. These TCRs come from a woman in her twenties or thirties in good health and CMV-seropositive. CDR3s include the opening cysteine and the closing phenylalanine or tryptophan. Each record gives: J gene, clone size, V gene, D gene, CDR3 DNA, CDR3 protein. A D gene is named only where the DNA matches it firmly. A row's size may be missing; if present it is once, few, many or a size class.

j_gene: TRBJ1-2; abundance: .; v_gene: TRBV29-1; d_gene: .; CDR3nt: TGCAGCGTTGAAGATCGCAGGGGTTATTTAGGCTACACCTTC; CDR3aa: CSVEDRRGYLGYTF
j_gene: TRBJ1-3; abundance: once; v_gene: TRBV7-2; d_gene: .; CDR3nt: TGTGCCAGCAGCTTAGGTGGAGGGCGCTCTGGAAACACCATATATTTT; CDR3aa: CASSLGGGRSGNTIYF
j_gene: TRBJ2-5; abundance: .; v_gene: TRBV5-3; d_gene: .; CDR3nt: TGTGCCAGAAGATTAGCCCTCCCGGGGCGGGGAATGGAGACCCAGTACTTC; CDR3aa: CARRLALPGRGMETQYF
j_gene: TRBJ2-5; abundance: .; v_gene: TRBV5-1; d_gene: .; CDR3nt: TGCGCCAGCGGCTTTAACACCCAAGAGACCCAGTACTTC; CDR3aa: CASGFNTQETQYF
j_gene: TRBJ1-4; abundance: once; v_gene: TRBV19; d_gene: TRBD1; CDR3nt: TGTGCCAGTAGTATAGACGGACAGGCTACTAATGAAAAACTGTTTTTT; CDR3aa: CASSIDGQATNEKLFF
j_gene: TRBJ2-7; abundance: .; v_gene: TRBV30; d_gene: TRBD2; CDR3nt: TGTGCCTGGCGTGGGACTAGTGCCCCTGTTTACGAGCAGTACTTC; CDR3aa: CAWRGTSAPVYEQYF
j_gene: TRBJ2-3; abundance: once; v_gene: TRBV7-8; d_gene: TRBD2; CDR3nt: TGTGCCAGCAGCTTTAGCGGGGCCAGGTTAGATACGCAGTATTTT; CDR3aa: CASSFSGARLDTQYF
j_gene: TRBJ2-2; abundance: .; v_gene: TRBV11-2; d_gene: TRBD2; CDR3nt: TGTGCCAGCAGCAGGGGGGTAGCGGGGGCCTCGAACACCGGGGAGCTGTTTTTT; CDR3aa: CASSRGVAGASNTGELFF
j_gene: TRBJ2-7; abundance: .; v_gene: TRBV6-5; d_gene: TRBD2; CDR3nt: TGTGCCAGCAGTTACCAAGCGGGAGAAGGCTACGAGCAGTACTTC; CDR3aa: CASSYQAGEGYEQYF
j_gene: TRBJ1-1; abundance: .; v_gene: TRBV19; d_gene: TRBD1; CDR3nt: TGTGCCAGTAGTACCCGGACAGGGATGAACACTGAAGCTTTCTTT; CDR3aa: CASSTRTGMNTEAFF
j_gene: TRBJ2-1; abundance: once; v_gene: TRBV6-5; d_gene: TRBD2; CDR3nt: TGTGCCAGCAGAGCGACTAGCGGAAACAATGAGCAGTTCTTC; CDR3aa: CASRATSGNNEQFF
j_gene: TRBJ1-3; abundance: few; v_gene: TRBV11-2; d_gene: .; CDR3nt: TGTGCCAGCAGTACGGGTCCCGGGGGGAACACCATATATTTT; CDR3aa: CASSTGPGGNTIYF
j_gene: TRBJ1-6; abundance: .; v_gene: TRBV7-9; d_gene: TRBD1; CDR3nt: TGTGCCAGCAGCCTCCTGGACAGGAGAAATTCACCCCTCCACTTT; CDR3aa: CASSLLDRRNSPLHF
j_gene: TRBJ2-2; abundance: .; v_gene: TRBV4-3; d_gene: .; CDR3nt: TGCGCCAGCAGCCAAGACTACCCGAACACCGGGGAGCTGTTTTTT; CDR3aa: CASSQDYPNTGELFF
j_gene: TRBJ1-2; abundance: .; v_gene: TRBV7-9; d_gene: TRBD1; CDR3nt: TGTGCCAGCAGCGCCGGGACAGGGGGTAGGCGCTACACCTTC; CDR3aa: CASSAGTGGRRYTF
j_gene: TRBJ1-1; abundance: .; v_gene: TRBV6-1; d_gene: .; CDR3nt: TGTGCCAGCTCTCGGAACACTGAAGCTTTCTTT; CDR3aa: CASSRNTEAFF
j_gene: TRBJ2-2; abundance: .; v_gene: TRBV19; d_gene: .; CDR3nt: TGTGCCAGTAGTATTAAAGCGGCTACCGGGGAGCTGTTTTTT; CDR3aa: CASSIKAATGELFF
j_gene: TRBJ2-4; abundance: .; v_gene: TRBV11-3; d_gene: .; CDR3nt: TGTGCCAGCAGCTCACTAGCCAAAAACATTCAGTACTTC; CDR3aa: CASSSLAKNIQYF
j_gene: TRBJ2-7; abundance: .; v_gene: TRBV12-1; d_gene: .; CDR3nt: TGTGCCAGCAGCCCAACCTGGGGGAGGGGAGGGTACGAGCAGTACTTC; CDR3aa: CASSPTWGRGGYEQYF
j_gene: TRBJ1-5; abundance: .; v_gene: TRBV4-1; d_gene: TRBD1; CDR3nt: TGCGCCAGCAGCCAAGATCCGCCGGGACAGGTCAATCAGCCCCAGCATTTT; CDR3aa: CASSQDPPGQVNQPQHF
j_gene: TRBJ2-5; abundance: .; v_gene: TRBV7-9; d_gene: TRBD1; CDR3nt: TGTGCCAGCAGCTCTTCGACAGGGCAGACCCAGTACTTC; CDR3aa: CASSSSTGQTQYF
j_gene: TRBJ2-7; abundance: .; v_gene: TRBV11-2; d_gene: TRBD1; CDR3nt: TGTGCCAGCAGCTCTTTGTTGACAGGGGGTTTCCACGAGCAGTACTTC; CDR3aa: CASSSLLTGGFHEQYF
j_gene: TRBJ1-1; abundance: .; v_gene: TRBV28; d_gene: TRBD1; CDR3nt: TGTGCCGGAGGGACAGGGGGCACTGAAGCTTTCTTT; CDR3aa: CAGGTGGTEAFF
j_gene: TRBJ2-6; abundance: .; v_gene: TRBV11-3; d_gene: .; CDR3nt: TGTGCCAGCAGCTTAGGAGGGGGAAGTCATTTCTCTGGGGCCAACGTCCTGACTTTC; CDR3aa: CASSLGGGSHFSGANVLTF
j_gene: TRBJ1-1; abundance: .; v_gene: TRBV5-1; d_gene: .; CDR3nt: TGCGCCAGCAGCTTGGGAGGGGGGGAGAACACTGAAGCTTTCTTT; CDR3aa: CASSLGGGENTEAFF
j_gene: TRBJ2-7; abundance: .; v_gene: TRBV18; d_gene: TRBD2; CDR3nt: TGTGCCAGCTCACCACCGGTGAGTCGGACTAGCGGGGACTACCTCCCCTACGAGCAGTACTTC; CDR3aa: CASSPPVSRTSGDYLPYEQYF
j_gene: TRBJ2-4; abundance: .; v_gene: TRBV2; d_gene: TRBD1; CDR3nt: TGTGCCAGCAGTGAAGTCAAGGGGGCGTCCAAAAACATTCAGTACTTC; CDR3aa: CASSEVKGASKNIQYF
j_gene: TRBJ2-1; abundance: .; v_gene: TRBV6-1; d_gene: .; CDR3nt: TGTGCCAGCAGTGAAGCCCGCGGGCCCCTTGAGCAGTTCTTC; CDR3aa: CASSEARGPLEQFF
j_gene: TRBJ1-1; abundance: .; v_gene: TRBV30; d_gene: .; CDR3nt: TGTGCCTGGAGTAGCGTGACTGAAGCTTTCTTT; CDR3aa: CAWSSVTEAFF
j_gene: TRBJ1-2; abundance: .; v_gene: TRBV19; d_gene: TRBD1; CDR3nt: TGTGCCAGTAGTACGGACAGGCCTTGGAGTGGCTACACCTTC; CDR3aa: CASSTDRPWSGYTF
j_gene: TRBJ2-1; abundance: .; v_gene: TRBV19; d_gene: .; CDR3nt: TGTGCCAGTAGTACCCTTGGGGGGTATGAGCAGTTCTTC; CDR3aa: CASSTLGGYEQFF
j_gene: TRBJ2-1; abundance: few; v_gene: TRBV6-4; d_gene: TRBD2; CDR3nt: TGTGCCAGCAGTGACTCAGCGGGGGACTACAATGAGCAGTTCTTC; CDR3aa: CASSDSAGDYNEQFF
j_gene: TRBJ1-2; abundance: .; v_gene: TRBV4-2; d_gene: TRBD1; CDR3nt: TGTGCCAGCAGCCAAGATGACAGGGTTGCTGGCTACACCTTC; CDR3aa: CASSQDDRVAGYTF
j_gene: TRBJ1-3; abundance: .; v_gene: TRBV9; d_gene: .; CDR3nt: TGTGCCAGCAGCGTAGCCTCCCGGGGTGTCTCTGGAAACACCATATATTTT; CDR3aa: CASSVASRGVSGNTIYF
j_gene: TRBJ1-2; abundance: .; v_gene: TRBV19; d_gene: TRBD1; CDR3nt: TGTGCCAGTAGTTCCCGGACAGGGCTCAATGGCTACACCTTC; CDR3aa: CASSSRTGLNGYTF
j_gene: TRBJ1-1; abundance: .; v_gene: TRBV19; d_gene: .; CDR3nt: TGTGCCAGTAGTTCCCAGGGCCTGAACACTGAAGCTTTCTTT; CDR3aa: CASSSQGLNTEAFF